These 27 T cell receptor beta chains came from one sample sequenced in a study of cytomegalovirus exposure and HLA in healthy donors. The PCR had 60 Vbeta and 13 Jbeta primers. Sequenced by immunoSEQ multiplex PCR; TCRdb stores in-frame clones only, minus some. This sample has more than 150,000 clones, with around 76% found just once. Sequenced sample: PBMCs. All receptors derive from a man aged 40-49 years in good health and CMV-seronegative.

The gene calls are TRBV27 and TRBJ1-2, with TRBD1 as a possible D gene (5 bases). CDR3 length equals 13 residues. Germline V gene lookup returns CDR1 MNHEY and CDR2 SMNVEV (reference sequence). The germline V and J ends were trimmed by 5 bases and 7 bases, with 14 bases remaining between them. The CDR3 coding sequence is TGTGCCAGCAGTCTCGGGACTTTGTCTGGCTACACCTTC. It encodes CASSLGTLSGYTF.

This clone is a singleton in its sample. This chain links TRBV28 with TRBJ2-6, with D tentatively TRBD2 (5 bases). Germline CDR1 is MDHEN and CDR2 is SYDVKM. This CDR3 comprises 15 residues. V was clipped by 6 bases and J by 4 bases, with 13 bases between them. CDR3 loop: CASRFEGRGANVLTF. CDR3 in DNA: TGTGCCAGCAGATTCGAGGGTCGAGGGGCCAACGTCCTGACTTTC. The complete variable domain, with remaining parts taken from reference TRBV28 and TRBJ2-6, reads DVKVTQSSRYLVKRTGEKVFLECVQDMDHENMFWYRQDPGLGLRLIYFSYDVKMKEKGDIPEGYSVSREKKERFSLILESASTNQTSMYLCASRFEGRGANVLTFGAGSRLTVL.

CDR3 sequence: CASSLALRTSREQYF. The CDR3 region has the DNA TGTGCCAGCAGCTTAGCGCTTAGGACTAGCCGAGAGCAGTACTTC. This rearrangement joins TRBV7-8 to TRBJ2-7; 8 bases agree with TRBD2. CDR3 length: 15 amino acids. Germline V lookup: CDR1 SGHVS, CDR2 FQNEAQ. The V gene end was trimmed by 0 bases and the J gene end by 7 bases; junction bases not matched to a gene: 8.

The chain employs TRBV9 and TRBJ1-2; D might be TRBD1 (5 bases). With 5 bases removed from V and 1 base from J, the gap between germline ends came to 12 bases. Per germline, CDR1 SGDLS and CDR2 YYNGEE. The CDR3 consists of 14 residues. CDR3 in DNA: TGTGCCAGCAGTAGACAGACGTTTAACTATGGCTACACCTTC. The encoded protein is CASSRQTFNYGYTF.

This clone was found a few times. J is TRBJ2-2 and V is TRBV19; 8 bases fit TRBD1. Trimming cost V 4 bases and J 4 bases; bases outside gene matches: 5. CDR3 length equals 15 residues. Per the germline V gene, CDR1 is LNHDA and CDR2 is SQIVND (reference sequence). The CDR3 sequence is CASSTQGAVTGELFF. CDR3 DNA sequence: TGTGCCAGTAGTACCCAGGGGGCCGTCACCGGGGAGCTGTTTTTT. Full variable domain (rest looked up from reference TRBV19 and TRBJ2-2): DGGITQSPKYLFRKEGQNVTLSCEQNLNHDAMYWYRQDPGQGLRLIYYSQIVNDFQKGDIAEGYSVSREKKESFPLTVTSAQKNPTAFYLCASSTQGAVTGELFFGEGSRLTVL.

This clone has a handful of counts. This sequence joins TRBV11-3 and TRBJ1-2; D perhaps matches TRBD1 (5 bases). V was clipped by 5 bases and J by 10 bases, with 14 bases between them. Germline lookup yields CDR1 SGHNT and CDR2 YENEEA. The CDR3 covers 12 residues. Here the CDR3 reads CASSSRQQDYTF. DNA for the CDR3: TGTGCCAGCAGCAGCCGACAGCAGGACTACACCTTC.

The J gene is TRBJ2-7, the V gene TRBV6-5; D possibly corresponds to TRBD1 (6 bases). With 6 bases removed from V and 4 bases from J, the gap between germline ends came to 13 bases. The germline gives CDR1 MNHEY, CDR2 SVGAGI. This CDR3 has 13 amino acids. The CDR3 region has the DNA TGTGCCAGCAGCACATACACAGGGTACGAGCAGTACTTC. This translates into CASSTYTGYEQYF.

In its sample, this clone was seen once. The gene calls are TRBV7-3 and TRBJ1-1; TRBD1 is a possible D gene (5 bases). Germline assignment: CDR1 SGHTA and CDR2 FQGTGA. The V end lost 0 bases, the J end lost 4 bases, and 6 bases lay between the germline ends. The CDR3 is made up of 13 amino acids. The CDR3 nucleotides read TGTGCCAGCAGCTTAACGGGGGGCACTGAAGCTTTCTTT. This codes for CASSLTGGTEAFF.

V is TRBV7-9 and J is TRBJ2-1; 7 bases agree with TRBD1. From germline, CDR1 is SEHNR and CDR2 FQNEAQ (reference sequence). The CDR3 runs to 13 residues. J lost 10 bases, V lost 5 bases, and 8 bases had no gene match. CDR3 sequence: CASSTRQGTEQFF. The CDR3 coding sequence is TGTGCCAGCAGCACCCGACAGGGCACAGAGCAGTTCTTC.

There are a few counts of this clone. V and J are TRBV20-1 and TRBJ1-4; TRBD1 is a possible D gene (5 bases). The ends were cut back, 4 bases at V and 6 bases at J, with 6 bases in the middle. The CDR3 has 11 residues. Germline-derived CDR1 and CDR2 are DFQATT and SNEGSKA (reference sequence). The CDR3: CSAKQDEKLFF. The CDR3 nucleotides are TGCAGTGCTAAACAGGATGAAAAACTGTTTTTT.

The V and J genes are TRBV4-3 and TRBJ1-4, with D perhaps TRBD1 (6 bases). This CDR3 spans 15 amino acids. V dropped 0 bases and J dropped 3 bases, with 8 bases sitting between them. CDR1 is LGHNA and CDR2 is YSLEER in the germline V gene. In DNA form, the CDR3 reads TGCGCCAGCAGCCAAGATCCAGGGGCTAATGAAAAACTGTTTTTT. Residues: CASSQDPGANEKLFF.

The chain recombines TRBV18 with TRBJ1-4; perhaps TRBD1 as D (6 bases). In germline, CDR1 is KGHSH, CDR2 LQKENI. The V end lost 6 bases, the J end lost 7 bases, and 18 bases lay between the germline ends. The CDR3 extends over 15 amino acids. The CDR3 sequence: CASSPDRFGVEKLFF. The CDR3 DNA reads TGTGCCAGCTCTCCAGACAGGTTTGGTGTTGAAAAACTGTTTTTT.

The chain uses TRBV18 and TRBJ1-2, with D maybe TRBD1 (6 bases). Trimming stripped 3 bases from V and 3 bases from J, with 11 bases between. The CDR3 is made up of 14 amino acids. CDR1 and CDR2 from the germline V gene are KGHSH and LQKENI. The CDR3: CASSPLAGDYGYTF. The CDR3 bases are TGTGCCAGCTCACCTTTGGCAGGGGACTATGGCTACACCTTC.

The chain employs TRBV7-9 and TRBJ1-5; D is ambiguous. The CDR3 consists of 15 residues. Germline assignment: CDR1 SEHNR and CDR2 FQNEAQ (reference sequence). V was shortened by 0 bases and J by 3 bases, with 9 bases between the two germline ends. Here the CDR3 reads CASSLAAGNNQPQHF. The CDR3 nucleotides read TGTGCCAGCAGCTTAGCGGCGGGAAACAATCAGCCCCAGCATTTT.

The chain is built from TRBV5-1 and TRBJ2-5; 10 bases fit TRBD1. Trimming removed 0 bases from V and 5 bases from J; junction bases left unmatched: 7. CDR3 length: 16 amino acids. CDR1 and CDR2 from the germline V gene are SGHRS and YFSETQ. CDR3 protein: CASSLAGTGVTETQYF. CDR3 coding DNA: TGCGCCAGCAGCTTGGCTGGGACAGGGGTTACGGAGACCCAGTACTTC.

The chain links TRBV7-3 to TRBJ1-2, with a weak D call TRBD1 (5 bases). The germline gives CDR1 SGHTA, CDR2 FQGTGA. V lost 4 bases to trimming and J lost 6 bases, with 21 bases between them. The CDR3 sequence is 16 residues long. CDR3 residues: CASSSSSIDSRDGYTF. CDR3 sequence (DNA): TGTGCCAGCAGCTCATCTTCGATCGACAGCCGTGATGGCTACACCTTC. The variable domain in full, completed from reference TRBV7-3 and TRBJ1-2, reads GAGVSQTPSNKVTEKGKYVELRCDPISGHTALYWYRQSLGQGPEFLIYFQGTGAADDSGLPNDRFFAVRPEGSVSTLKIQRTERGDSAVYLCASSSSSIDSRDGYTFGSGTRLTVV.

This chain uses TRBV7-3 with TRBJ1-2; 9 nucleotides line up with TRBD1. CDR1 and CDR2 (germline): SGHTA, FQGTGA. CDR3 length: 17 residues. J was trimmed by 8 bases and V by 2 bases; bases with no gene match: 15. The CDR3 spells CASSLDFRQGGYLGYTF. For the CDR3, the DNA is TGTGCCAGCAGCTTAGATTTCCGACAGGGGGGGTATTTAGGCTACACCTTC.

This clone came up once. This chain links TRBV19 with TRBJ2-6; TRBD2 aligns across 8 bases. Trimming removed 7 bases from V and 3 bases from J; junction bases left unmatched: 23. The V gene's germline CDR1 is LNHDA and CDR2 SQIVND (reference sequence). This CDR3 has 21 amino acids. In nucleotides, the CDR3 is TGTGCCAGTACCACGGACCGAGCTAAGGTCGGGAGGGCCTTTGGGGCCAACGTCCTGACTTTC. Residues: CASTTDRAKVGRAFGANVLTF.

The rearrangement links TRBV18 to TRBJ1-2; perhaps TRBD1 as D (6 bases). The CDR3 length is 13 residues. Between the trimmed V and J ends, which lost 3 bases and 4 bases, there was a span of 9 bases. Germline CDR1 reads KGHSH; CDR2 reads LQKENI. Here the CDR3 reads CASSPGASYGYTF. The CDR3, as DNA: TGTGCCAGCTCACCGGGGGCGAGCTATGGCTACACCTTC.

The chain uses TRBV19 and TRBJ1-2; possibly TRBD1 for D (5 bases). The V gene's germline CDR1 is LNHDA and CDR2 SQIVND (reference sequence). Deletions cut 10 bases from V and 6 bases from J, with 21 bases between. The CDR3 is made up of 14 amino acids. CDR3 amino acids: CATSIGGRRDGYTF. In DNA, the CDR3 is TGTGCCACTTCTATCGGGGGAAGAAGAGATGGCTACACCTTC. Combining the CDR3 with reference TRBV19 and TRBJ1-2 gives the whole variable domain DGGITQSPKYLFRKEGQNVTLSCEQNLNHDAMYWYRQDPGQGLRLIYYSQIVNDFQKGDIAEGYSVSREKKESFPLTVTSAQKNPTAFYLCATSIGGRRDGYTFGSGTRLTVV.

DNA for the CDR3: TGTGCCAGCAGCGTAAGAGGGATGGGGGAGCTGTTTTTT. This gives the protein CASSVRGMGELFF. The rearrangement links TRBV9 to TRBJ2-2, with D possibly being TRBD2 (5 bases). V was pared by 1 base and J by 8 bases, with 9 bases between. Germline loops: CDR1 SGDLS, CDR2 YYNGEE. The CDR3 contains 13 residues.

The CDR3 protein is CASGGTGQYEQYF. CDR3 coding DNA: TGTGCCAGCGGGGGGACAGGACAATACGAGCAGTACTTC. V usage is TRBV6-6 and J usage is TRBJ2-7; 8 nucleotides match TRBD1. CDR1 is MNHNY, CDR2 SVGAGI, per germline (reference sequence). Trimming at V came to 8 bases and at J to 4 bases, leaving 7 bases not matched to a gene. The CDR3 consists of 13 residues.

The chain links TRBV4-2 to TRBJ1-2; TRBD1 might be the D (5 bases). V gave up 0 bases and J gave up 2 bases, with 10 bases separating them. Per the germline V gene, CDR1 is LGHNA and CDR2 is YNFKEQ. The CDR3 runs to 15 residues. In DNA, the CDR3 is TGTGCCAGCAGCCAAGATCTCACAGGAAACTATGGCTACACCTTC. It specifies CASSQDLTGNYGYTF.

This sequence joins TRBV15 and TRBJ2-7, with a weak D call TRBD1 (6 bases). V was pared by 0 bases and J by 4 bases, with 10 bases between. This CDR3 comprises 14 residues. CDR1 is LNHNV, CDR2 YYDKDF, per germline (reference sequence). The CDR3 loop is CATSRETGYYEQYF. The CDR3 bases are TGTGCCACCAGCAGAGAGACAGGATATTACGAGCAGTACTTC.

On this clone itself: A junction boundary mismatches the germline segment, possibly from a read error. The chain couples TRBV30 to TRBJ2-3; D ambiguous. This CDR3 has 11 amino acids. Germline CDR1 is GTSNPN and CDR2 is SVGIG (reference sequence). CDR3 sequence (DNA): TGTGCCTGGGGTGTGGGCGATACGCAGTATTTT. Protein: CAWGVGDTQYF.

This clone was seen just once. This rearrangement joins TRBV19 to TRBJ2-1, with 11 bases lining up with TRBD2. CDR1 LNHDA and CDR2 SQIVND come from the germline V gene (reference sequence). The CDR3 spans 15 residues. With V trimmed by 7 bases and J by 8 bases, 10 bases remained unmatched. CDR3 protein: CASTRLAGHRDEQFF. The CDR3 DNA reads TGTGCCAGTACCCGACTAGCGGGGCATCGGGATGAGCAGTTCTTC.

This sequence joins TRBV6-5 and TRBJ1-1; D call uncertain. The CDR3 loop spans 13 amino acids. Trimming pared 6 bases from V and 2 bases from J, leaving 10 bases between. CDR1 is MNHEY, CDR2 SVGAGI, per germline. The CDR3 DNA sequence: TGTGCCAGCAGCTACACATTAAACACTGAAGCTTTCTTT. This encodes CASSYTLNTEAFF.